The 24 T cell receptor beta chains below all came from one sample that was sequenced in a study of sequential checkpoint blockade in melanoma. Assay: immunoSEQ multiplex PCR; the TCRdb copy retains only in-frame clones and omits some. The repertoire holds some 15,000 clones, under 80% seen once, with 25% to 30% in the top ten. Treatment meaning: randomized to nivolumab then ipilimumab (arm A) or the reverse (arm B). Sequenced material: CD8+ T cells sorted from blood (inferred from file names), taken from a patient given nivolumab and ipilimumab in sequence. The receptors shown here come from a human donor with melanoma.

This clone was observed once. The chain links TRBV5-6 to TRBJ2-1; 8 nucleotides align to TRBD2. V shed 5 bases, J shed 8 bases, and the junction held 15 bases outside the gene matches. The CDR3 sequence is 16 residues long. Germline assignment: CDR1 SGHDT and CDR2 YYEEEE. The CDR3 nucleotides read TGTGCCAGCAGGGCCGGAACTAGCGGTTCCCTCGATGAGCAGTTCTTC. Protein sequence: CASRAGTSGSLDEQFF. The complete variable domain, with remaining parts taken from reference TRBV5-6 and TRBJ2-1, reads DAGVTQSPTHLIKTRGQQVTLRCSPKSGHDTVSWYQQALGQGPQFIFQYYEEEERQRGNFPDRFSGHQFPNYSSELNVNALLLGDSALYLCASRAGTSGSLDEQFFGPGTRLTVL.

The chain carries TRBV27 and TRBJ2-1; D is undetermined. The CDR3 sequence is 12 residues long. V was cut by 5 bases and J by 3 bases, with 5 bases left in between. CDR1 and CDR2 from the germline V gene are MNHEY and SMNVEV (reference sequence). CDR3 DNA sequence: TGTGCCAGCAGTCCGGGCTACAATGAGCAGTTCTTC. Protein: CASSPGYNEQFF.

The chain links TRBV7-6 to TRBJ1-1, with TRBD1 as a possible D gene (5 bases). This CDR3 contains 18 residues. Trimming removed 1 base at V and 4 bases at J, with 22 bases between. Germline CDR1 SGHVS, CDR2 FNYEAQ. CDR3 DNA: TGTGCCAGCAGCTTAGAAGGGTTTGGGAGGGGAGGTGGCACTGAAGCTTTCTTT. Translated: CASSLEGFGRGGGTEAFF.

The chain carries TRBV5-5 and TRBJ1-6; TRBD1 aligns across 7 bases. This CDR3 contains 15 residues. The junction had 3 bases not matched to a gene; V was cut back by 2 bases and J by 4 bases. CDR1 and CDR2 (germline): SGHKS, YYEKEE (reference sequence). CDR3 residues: CASSFGTEYNSPLHF. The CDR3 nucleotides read TGTGCCAGCAGCTTCGGGACAGAATATAATTCACCCCTCCACTTT.

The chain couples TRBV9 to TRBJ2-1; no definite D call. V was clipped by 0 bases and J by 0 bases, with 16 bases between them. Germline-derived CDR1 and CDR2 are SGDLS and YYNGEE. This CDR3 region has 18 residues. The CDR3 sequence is CASSVDFGRPSSYNEQFF. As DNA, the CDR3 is TGTGCCAGCAGCGTAGATTTTGGGCGCCCGAGCTCCTACAATGAGCAGTTCTTC. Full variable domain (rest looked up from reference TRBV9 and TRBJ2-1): DSGVTQTPKHLITATGQRVTLRCSPRSGDLSVYWYQQSLDQGLQFLIQYYNGEERAKGNILERFSAQQFPDLHSELNLSSLELGDSALYFCASSVDFGRPSSYNEQFFGPGTRLTVL.

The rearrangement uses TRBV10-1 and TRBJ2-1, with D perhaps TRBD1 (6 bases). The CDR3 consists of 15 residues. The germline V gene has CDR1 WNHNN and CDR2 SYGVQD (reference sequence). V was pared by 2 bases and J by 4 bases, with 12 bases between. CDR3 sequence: CASSETRGVYNEQFF. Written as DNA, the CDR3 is TGCGCCAGCAGTGAGACCAGGGGCGTTTACAATGAGCAGTTCTTC.

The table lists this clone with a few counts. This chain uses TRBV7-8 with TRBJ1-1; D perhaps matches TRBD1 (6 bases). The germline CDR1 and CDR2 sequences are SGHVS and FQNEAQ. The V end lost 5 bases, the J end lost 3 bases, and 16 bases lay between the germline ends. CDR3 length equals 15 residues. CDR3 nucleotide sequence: TGTGCCAGCAGCCCGAGGACAGATTGGGACACTGAAGCTTTCTTT. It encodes CASSPRTDWDTEAFF.

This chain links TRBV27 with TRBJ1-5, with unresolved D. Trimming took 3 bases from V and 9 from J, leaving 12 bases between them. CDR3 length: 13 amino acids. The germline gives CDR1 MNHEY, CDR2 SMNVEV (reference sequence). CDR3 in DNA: TGTGCCAGCAGTTTTACCGCCTATCGGCCCCAGCATTTT. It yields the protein CASSFTAYRPQHF.

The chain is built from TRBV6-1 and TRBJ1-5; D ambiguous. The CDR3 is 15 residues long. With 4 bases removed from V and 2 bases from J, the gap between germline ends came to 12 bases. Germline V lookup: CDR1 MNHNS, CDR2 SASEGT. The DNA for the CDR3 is TGTGCCAGCAGTGGACTAACCATCGGCAATCAGCCCCAGCATTTT. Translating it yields CASSGLTIGNQPQHF.

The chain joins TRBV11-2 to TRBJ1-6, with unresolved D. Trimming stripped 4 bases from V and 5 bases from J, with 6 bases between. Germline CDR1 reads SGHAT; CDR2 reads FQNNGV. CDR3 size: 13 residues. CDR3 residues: CASSYTNNSPLHF. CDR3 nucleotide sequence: TGTGCCAGCAGCTACACCAATAATTCACCCCTCCACTTT.

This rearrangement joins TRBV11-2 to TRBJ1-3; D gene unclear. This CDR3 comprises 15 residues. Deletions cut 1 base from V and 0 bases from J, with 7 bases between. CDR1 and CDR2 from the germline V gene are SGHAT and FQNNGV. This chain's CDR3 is CASSLVTDSGNTIYF. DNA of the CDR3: TGTGCCAGCAGCTTAGTCACTGACTCTGGAAACACCATATATTTT.

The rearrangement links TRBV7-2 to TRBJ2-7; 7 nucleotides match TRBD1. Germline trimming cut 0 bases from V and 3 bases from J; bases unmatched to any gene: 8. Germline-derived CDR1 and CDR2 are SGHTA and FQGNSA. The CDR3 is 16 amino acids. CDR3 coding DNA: TGTGCCAGCAGCTTAGCGCGTAGGGGGCAAAACTACGAGCAGTACTTC. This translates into CASSLARRGQNYEQYF.

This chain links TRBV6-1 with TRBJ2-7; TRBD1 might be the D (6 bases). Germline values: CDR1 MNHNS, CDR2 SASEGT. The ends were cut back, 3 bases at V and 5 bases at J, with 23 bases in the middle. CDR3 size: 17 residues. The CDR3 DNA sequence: TGTGCCAGCAGTGATTCTTCAACAGGGTCTATGTTTCACGAGCAGTACTTC. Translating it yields CASSDSSTGSMFHEQYF.

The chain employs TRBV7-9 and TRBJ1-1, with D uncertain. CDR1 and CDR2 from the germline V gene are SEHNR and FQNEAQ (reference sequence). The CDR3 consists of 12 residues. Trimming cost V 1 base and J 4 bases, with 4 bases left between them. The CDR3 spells CASSLVATEAFF. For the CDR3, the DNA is TGTGCCAGCAGCTTAGTAGCCACTGAAGCTTTCTTT.

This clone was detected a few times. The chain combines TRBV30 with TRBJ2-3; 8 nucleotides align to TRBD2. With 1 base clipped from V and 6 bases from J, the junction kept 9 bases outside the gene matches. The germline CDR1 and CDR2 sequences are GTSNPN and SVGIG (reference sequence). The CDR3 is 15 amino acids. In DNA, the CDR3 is TGTGCCTGGAGTGGTTTAGCGGGGAGTCGGGATACGCAGTATTTT. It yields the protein CAWSGLAGSRDTQYF.

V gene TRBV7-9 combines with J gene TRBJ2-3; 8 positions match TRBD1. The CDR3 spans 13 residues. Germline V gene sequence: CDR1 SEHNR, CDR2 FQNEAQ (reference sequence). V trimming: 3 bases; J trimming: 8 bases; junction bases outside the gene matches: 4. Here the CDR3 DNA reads TGTGCCAGCAGCTTGGACAGGGAGGTTACGCAGTATTTT. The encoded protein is CASSLDREVTQYF.

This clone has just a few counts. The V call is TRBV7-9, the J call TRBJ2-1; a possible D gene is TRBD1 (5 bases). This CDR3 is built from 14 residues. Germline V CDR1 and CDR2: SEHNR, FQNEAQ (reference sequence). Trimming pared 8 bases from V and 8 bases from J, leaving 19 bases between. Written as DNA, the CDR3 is TGTGCCAGCCGACGGGCAGGGAAAGCATATGAGCAGTTCTTC. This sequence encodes CASRRAGKAYEQFF.

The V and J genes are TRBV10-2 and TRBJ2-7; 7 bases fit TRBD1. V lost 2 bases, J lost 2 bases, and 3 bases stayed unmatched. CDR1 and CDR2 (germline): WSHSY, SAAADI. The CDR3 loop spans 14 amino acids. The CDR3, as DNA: TGCGCCAGCAGTGAGAGGGGGCGTACCTACGAGCAGTACGTC. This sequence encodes CASSERGRTYEQYV.

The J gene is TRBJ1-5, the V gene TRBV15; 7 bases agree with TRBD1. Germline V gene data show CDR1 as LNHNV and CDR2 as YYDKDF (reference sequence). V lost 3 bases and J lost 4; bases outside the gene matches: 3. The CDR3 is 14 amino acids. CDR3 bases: TGTGCCACCAGCAGCCGGACAGGAAATCAGCCCCAGCATTTT. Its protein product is CATSSRTGNQPQHF.

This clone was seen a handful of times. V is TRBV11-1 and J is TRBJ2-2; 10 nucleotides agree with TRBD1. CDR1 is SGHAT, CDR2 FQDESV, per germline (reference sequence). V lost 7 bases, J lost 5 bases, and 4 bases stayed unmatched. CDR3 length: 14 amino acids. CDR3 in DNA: TGTGCCAGCACCGGGACAGGGGTTACCGGGGAGCTGTTTTTT. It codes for CASTGTGVTGELFF.

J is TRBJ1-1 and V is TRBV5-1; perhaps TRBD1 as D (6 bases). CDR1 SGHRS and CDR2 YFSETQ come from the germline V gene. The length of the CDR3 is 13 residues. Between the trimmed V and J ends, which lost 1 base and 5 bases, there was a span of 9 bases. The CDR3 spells CASSLKGGTEAFF. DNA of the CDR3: TGCGCCAGCAGCTTGAAAGGGGGAACTGAAGCTTTCTTT.

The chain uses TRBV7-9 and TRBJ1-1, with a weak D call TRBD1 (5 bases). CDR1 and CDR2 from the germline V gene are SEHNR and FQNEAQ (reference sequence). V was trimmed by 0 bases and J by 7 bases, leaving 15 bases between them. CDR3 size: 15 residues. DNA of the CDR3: TGTGCCAGCAGCTTAGCGGGGGACTTCGGTGGTGAAGCTTTCTTT. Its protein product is CASSLAGDFGGEAFF.

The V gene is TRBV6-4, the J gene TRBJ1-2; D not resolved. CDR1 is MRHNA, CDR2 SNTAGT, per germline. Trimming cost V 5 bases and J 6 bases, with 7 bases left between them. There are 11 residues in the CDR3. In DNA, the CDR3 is TGTGCCAGCAGTTTAGGAGATGGCTACACCTTC. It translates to CASSLGDGYTF.

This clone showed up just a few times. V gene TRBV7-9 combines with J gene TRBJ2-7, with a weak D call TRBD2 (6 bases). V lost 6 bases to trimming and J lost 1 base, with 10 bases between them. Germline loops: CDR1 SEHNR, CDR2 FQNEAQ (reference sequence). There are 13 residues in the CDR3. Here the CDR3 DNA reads TGTGCCAGCAGGGGAGGAAATTCCTACGAGCAGTACTTC. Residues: CASRGGNSYEQYF.